This record looks at one T cell receptor beta chain sequence and its context. This record belongs to a study of T cells in Graves' hyperthyroidism and ophthalmopathy. Amplified regions were TCR beta CDR3 sequences from RNA transcripts. The HTBI set primed first-round TCR CDR3 RT-PCR. MiXCR was run by TCRdb on the multiplex PCR reads, yielding one entry per CDR3 protein. The sample carries hundreds of thousands of distinct CDR3 sequences, roughly 14% recorded once. This CDR3 region has 15 residues. V lost 1 base and J lost 4; bases outside the gene matches: 3. Germline values: CDR1 SNHLY, CDR2 FYNNEI. Sequencing input: blood. This chain links TRBV2 with TRBJ1-5; 8 nucleotides line up with TRBD1. The clonotype originates from a man younger than 35 with Graves' ophthalmopathy. The CDR3 loop reads CASSEDTGGNQPQHF. The CDR3 DNA reads as TGTGCCAGCAGTGAAGATACAGGGGGGAATCAGCCCCAGCATTTT.